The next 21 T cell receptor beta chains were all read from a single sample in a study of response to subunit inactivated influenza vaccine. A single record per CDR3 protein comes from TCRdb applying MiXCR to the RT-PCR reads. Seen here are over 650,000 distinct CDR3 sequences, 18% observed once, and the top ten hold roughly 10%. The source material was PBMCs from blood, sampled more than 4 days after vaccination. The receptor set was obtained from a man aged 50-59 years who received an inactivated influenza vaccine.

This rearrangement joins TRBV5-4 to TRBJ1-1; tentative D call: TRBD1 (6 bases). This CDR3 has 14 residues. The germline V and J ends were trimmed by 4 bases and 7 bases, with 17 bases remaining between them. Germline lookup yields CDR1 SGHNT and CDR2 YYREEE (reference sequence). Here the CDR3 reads CASSPPQGMGEAFF. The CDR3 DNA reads TGTGCCAGCAGCCCACCACAGGGCATGGGTGAAGCTTTCTTT.

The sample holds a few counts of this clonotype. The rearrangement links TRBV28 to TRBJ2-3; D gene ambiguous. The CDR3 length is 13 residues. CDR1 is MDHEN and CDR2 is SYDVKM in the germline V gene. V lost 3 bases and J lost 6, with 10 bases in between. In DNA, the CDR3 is TGTGCCAGCAGTTTGAGTCCCCCCGATACGCAGTATTTT. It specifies CASSLSPPDTQYF.

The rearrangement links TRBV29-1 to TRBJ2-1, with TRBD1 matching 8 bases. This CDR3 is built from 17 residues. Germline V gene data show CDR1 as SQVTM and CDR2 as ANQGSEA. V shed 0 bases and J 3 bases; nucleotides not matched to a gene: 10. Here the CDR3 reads CSVEDWVSGGLYNEQFF. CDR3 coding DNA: TGCAGCGTTGAAGATTGGGTCTCAGGGGGCCTCTACAATGAGCAGTTCTTC.

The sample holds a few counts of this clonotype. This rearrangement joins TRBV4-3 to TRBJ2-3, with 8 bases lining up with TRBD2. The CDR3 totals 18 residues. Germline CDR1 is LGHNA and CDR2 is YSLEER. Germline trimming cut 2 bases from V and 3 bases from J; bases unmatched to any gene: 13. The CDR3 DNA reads TGCGCCAGCAGCCAACACACTAGTAGCGGGGCGACGACAGATACGCAGTATTTT. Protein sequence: CASSQHTSSGATTDTQYF.

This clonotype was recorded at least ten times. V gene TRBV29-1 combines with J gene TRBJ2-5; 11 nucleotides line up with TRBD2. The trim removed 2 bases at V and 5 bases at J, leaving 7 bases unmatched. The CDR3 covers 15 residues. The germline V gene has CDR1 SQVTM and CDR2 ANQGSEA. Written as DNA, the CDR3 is TGCAGCGTTGAATTCACTAGCGGGAGTCGGGAGACCCAGTACTTC. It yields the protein CSVEFTSGSRETQYF.

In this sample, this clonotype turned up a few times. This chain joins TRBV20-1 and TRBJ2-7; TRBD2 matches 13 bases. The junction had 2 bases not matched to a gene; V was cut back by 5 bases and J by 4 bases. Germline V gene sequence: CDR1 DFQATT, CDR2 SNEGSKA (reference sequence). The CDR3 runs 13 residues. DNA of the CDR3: TGCAGTGCTCAGACTAGCGGGAGGTACGAGCAGTACTTC. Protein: CSAQTSGRYEQYF.

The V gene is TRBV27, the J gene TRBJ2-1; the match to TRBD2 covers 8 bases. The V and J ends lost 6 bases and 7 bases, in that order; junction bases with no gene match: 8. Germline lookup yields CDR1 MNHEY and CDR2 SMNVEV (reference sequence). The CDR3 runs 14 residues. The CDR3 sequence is CASRGAGVRNEQFF. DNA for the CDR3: TGTGCCAGCAGAGGAGCGGGAGTTCGAAATGAGCAGTTCTTC.

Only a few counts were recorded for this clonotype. CDR3 sequence (DNA): TGCAGCGTTGGAGGGGCCTCTGGGGCCAACGTCCTGACTTTC. It codes for CSVGGASGANVLTF. The V call is TRBV29-1, the J call TRBJ2-6; either TRBD1 or TRBD2 may fit D (5 bases each). Germline V lookup: CDR1 SQVTM, CDR2 ANQGSEA. The germline V and J ends were trimmed by 4 bases and 0 bases, with 7 bases remaining between them. The CDR3 has 14 residues.

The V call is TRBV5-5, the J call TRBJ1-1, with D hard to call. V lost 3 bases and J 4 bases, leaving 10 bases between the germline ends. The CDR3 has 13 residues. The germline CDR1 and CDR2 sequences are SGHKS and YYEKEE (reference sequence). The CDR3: CASSWQEGTEAFF. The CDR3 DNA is TGTGCCAGCAGCTGGCAGGAGGGCACTGAAGCTTTCTTT. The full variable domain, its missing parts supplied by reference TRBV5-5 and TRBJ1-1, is DAGVTQSPTHLIKTRGQQVTLRCSPISGHKSVSWYQQVLGQGPQFIFQYYEKEERGRGNFPDRFSARQFPNYSSELNVNALLLGDSALYLCASSWQEGTEAFFGQGTRLTVV.

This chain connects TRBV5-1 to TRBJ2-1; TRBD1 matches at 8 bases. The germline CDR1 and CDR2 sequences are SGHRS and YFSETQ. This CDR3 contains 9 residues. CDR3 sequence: CEQGDEQFF. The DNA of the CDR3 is TGCGAACAGGGGGATGAGCAGTTCTTC. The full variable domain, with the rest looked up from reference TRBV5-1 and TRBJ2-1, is KAGVTQTPRYLIKTRGQQVTLSCSPISGHRSVSWYQQTPGQGLQFLFEYFSETQRNKGNFPGRFSGRQFSNSRSEMNVSTLELGDSALYLCEQGDEQFFGPGTRLTVL.

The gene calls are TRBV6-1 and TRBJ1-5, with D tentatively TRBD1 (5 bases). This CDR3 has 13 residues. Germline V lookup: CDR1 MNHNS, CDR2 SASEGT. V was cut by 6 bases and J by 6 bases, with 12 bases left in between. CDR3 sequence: CASRGLRGQPQHF. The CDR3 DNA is TGTGCCAGCAGGGGACTTAGGGGTCAGCCCCAGCATTTT.

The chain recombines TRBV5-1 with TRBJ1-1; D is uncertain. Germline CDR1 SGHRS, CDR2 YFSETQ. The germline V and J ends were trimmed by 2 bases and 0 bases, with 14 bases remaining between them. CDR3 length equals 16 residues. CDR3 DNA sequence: TGCGCCAGCAGCTTAGGCGGCGGGCGAATGAACACTGAAGCTTTCTTT. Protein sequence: CASSLGGGRMNTEAFF. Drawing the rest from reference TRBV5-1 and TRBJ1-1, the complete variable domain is KAGVTQTPRYLIKTRGQQVTLSCSPISGHRSVSWYQQTPGQGLQFLFEYFSETQRNKGNFPGRFSGRQFSNSRSEMNVSTLELGDSALYLCASSLGGGRMNTEAFFGQGTRLTVV.

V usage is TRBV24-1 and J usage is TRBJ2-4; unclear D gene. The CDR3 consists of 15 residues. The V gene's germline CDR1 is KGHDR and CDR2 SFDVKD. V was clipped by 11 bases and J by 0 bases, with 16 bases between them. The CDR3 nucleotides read TGTGCCAACATCCCACCCGCCCTAGCCAAAAACATTCAGTACTTC. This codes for CANIPPALAKNIQYF.

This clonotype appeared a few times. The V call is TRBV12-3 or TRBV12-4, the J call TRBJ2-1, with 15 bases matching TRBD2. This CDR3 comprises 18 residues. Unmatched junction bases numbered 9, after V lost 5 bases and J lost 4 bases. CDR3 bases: TGTGCCAGCAGTCCAGGGACTAGCGGGGGGCCGGGGTACAATGAGCAGTTCTTC. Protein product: CASSPGTSGGPGYNEQFF.

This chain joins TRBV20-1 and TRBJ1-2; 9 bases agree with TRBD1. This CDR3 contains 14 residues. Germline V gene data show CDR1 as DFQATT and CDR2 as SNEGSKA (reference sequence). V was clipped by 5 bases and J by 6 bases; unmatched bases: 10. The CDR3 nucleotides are TGCAGTGCTTCTACAGGGGGCAGGCTGAATGGCTACACCTTC. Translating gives CSASTGGRLNGYTF.

CDR3 nucleotide sequence: TGTGCCAGCAATCTCCGGGAGCGGGACTATGGCTACACCTTC. Its protein is CASNLRERDYGYTF. The chain combines TRBV6-1 with TRBJ1-2, with D hard to call. The V end was cut by 7 bases, the J end by 3 bases, with 15 bases between. The CDR3 is made up of 14 amino acids. The V gene's germline CDR1 is MNHNS and CDR2 SASEGT.

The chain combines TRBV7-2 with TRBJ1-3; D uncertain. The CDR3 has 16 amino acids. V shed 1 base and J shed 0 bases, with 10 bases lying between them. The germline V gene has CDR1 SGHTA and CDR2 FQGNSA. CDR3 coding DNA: TGTGCCAGCAGCTTAGGGCCAGCTCTCTCTGGAAACACCATATATTTT. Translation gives CASSLGPALSGNTIYF.

Here the CDR3 reads CASSLVSGQGLDTQYF. The DNA of the CDR3 is TGTGCCAGCAGCTTAGTATCCGGACAGGGGTTAGATACGCAGTATTTT. This chain connects TRBV7-6 to TRBJ2-3; TRBD1 matches at 9 bases. The CDR3 sequence is 16 residues long. J was trimmed by 5 bases and V by 1 base; bases with no gene match: 7. Germline assignment: CDR1 SGHVS and CDR2 FNYEAQ.

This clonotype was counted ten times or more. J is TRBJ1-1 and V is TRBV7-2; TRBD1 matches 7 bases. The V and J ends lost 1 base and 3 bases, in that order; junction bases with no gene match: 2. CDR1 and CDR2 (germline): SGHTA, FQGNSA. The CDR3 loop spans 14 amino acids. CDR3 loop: CASSLDRGYTEAFF. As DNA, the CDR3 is TGTGCCAGCAGCTTAGACAGGGGATACACTGAAGCTTTCTTT.

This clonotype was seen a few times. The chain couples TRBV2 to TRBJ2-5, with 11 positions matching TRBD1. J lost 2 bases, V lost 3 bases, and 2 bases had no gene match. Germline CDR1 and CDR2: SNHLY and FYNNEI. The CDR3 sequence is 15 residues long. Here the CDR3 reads CASSDRDRGQETQYF. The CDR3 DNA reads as TGTGCCAGCAGTGACCGGGACAGGGGGCAAGAGACCCAGTACTTC.

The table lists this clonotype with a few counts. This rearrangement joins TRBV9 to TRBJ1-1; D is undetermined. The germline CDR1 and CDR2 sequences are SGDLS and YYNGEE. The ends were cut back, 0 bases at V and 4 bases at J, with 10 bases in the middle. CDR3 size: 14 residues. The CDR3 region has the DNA TGTGCCAGCAGCGTAGCAGGCAGAGGCACTGAAGCTTTCTTT. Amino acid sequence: CASSVAGRGTEAFF.